These 5 T cell receptor beta chains share one sample of origin, sequenced in a study of neurological immune-mediated disorders. TCRdb re-derived calls from the 5' RACE reads in MiXCR, one entry per CDR3 protein. The top ten hold less than 20% of the sample, which has 72,000 or so distinct CDR3 sequences, approximately 17% seen once. Sequenced input: PBMCs. The source is a middle-aged woman in good health.

This clonotype was seen at least ten times. This chain's CDR3 is CASSYTPWRAEQYV. The CDR3 DNA is TGTGCCAGCAGTTACACCCCGTGGAGGGCTGAGCAGTACGTC. This chain links TRBV6-6 with TRBJ2-7, with a tentative D call TRBD2 (6 bases). V lost 2 bases and J lost 7, with 15 bases in between. Germline CDR1 reads MNHNY; CDR2 reads SVGAGI (reference sequence). This CDR3 has 14 amino acids.

The gene calls are TRBV5-1 and TRBJ2-7; 13 nucleotides agree with TRBD2. Germline values: CDR1 SGHRS, CDR2 YFSETQ. The CDR3 spans 14 residues. Germline trimming cut 4 bases from V and 4 bases from J; bases unmatched to any gene: 2. The CDR3, as DNA: TGCGCCAGCAGCCTACTAGCGGGGGGGTACGAGCAGTACTTC. As protein: CASSLLAGGYEQYF. Full variable domain (remainder filled in from reference TRBV5-1 and TRBJ2-7): KAGVTQTPRYLIKTRGQQVTLSCSPISGHRSVSWYQQTPGQGLQFLFEYFSETQRNKGNFPGRFSGRQFSNSRSEMNVSTLELGDSALYLCASSLLAGGYEQYFGPGTRLTVT.

This clonotype was observed a handful of times. The chain uses TRBV10-3 and TRBJ1-1; D might be TRBD1 (5 bases). Germline-derived CDR1 and CDR2 are ENHRY and SYGVKD. Trimming left V 5 bases short and J 3 bases short, with 25 bases between. The CDR3 is made up of 18 amino acids. The CDR3 loop reads CAISYRDLGLMGDTEAFF. CDR3 DNA: TGTGCCATCAGTTACCGGGACTTAGGTCTTATGGGGGACACTGAAGCTTTCTTT.

Comment on this clonotype: This may be a read error: a much more frequent sequence differs by one nucleotide. This chain uses TRBV9 with TRBJ2-1; the match to TRBD1 covers 7 bases. CDR3 size: 15 residues. Per germline, CDR1 SGDLS and CDR2 YYNGEE. V shed 1 base and J 5 bases; nucleotides not matched to a gene: 6. The CDR3, as DNA: TGTGCCAGCAGCGTAACAGGGGTGACAAACAATGAGCAGTTCTTC. It specifies CASSVTGVTNNEQFF. Full variable domain (remainder filled in from reference TRBV9 and TRBJ2-1): DSGVTQTPKHLITATGQRVTLRCSPRSGDLSVYWYQQSLDQGLQFLIQYYNGEERAKGNILERFSAQQFPDLHSELNLSSLELGDSALYFCASSVTGVTNNEQFFGPGTRLTVL.

This clonotype was detected many times. The CDR3 DNA sequence: TGTGCCAGCAGCAACCCTACCCAGTACCAAGAGACCCAGTACTTC. Protein: CASSNPTQYQETQYF. The gene calls are TRBV12-3 or TRBV12-4 and TRBJ2-5; D remains ambiguous. The V end was cut by 6 bases, the J end by 0 bases, with 14 bases between. The CDR3 sequence is 15 residues long.